This T cell receptor beta chain was sequenced for a study of tissue T cells after allogeneic stem cell transplantation. Across the study: Pre-transplant PBMCs were recipient-derived, available from four or five GVHD patients. Viable blood and marrow gave sorted CD3+ T cells if numbers allowed.

Sequenced by immunoSEQ multiplex PCR; TCRdb stores in-frame clones only, minus some. The table lists roughly 30,000 clones, less than 90% of them singletons. This CDR3 region has 13 residues. Germline CDR1 and CDR2: MGHRA and YSYEKL. V lost 2 bases to trimming and J lost 4 bases, with 8 bases between them. The sequences come from blood, collected before transplantation. The genes are TRBV4-1 and TRBJ2-5, with D maybe TRBD1 (6 bases). The receptor's source is a woman aged 18-49 years who later had graft-versus-host disease after an allogeneic stem cell transplant. The CDR3 is CASSQKGVETQYF. CDR3 in DNA: TGCGCCAGCAGCCAAAAGGGGGTAGAGACCCAGTACTTC.